This passage covers 23 T cell receptor beta chains from one sample sequenced in a study of shared clonotypes between healthy human individuals. Assay: immunoSEQ multiplex PCR; the TCRdb copy retains only in-frame clones and omits some. Of around 1.4 million clones in the sample, roughly 98.5% were seen once. Sequenced input: naive CD4+ T cells sorted from blood. Subset described: CD45RA+ positively selected. Every receptor here comes from a man under 40 in good health.

The chain recombines TRBV18 with TRBJ2-5; no reliable D call. Germline V gene lookup returns CDR1 KGHSH and CDR2 LQKENI. The CDR3 totals 17 residues. Trimming cost V 2 bases and J 1 base, with 17 bases left between them. CDR3 sequence: CASSPKNTISTQETQYF. In nucleotides, the CDR3 is TGTGCCAGCTCACCAAAGAACACCATCTCGACCCAAGAGACCCAGTACTTC.

This chain uses TRBV11-2 with TRBJ2-2; no firm D call. Germline lookup yields CDR1 SGHAT and CDR2 FQNNGV. V was shortened by 5 bases and J by 0 bases, with 13 bases between the two germline ends. The CDR3 has 16 residues. This chain's CDR3 is CASSPRRTTNTGELFF. For the CDR3, the DNA is TGTGCCAGCAGCCCGAGACGGACCACGAACACCGGGGAGCTGTTTTTT.

The CDR3 region has the DNA TGCGCCAGCAGCTTGGATGGGGTTCAACTATTCGATGAGCAGTTCTTC. It codes for CASSLDGVQLFDEQFF. The chain employs TRBV5-1 and TRBJ2-1; D gene ambiguous. Germline CDR1 and CDR2: SGHRS and YFSETQ. The CDR3 is made up of 16 amino acids. Trimming cost V 0 bases and J 8 bases, with 18 bases left between them.

This chain connects TRBV28 to TRBJ1-5, with D tentatively TRBD1 (5 bases). V shed 5 bases and J shed 4 bases, with 9 bases lying between them. Per the germline V gene, CDR1 is MDHEN and CDR2 is SYDVKM. The CDR3 extends over 13 amino acids. The CDR3 bases are TGTGCCAGCAGTCCAGGGAGAAATCAGCCCCAGCATTTT. This gives the protein CASSPGRNQPQHF. The whole variable domain, filled in from reference TRBV28 and TRBJ1-5, reads DVKVTQSSRYLVKRTGEKVFLECVQDMDHENMFWYRQDPGLGLRLIYFSYDVKMKEKGDIPEGYSVSREKKERFSLILESASTNQTSMYLCASSPGRNQPQHFGDGTRLSIL.

The chain is built from TRBV5-1 and TRBJ2-7, with D hard to call. Germline V gives CDR1 SGHRS, CDR2 YFSETQ. V was trimmed by 0 bases and J by 3 bases, leaving 10 bases between them. This CDR3 region has 14 residues. The CDR3 region is CASSLGVPIYEQYF. In DNA, the CDR3 is TGCGCCAGCAGCTTGGGCGTCCCAATCTACGAGCAGTACTTC.

On this clone: Additional DNA sequences in this sample encode the identical CDR3. J is TRBJ2-7 and V is TRBV5-4; 8 nucleotides agree with TRBD2. Looked up from germline, CDR1 is SGHNT and CDR2 is YYREEE (reference sequence). The CDR3 contains 14 residues. V trimming: 1 base; J trimming: 4 bases; junction bases outside the gene matches: 4. The CDR3 DNA follows: TGTGCCAGCAGCTTGCGGGGGGGTAGTTACGAGCAGTACTTC. Its translation: CASSLRGGSYEQYF.

The chain links TRBV10-3 to TRBJ2-2, with D possibly matching TRBD2 (6 bases). The V and J ends lost 6 bases and 1 base respectively, with 12 bases between them. Germline values: CDR1 ENHRY, CDR2 SYGVKD. The CDR3 extends over 15 amino acids. CDR3 sequence reads: CAISGGGGNTGELFF. The CDR3 region has the DNA TGTGCCATCAGCGGGGGAGGCGGGAACACCGGGGAGCTGTTTTTT.

The chain recombines TRBV6-5 with TRBJ2-1; TRBD1 matches 12 bases. The CDR3 spans 15 residues. Germline values: CDR1 MNHEY, CDR2 SVGAGI. Unmatched junction bases numbered 4, after V lost 6 bases and J lost 4 bases. The CDR3 DNA reads as TGTGCCAGCAGGGGGACAGGGGGCGGGTACAATGAGCAGTTCTTC. Protein: CASRGTGGGYNEQFF.

The chain couples TRBV25-1 to TRBJ1-2; TRBD1 agrees at 7 bases. Per the germline V gene, CDR1 is MGHDK and CDR2 is SYGVNS. Losses at the gene ends were 3 bases for V and 4 bases for J; bases not matched to a gene: 11. The CDR3 is 16 amino acids. This chain's CDR3 is CASSDVETGESYGYTF. The CDR3 nucleotides read TGTGCCAGCAGTGATGTTGAAACAGGGGAGTCCTATGGCTACACCTTC.

The rearrangement joins TRBV9 to TRBJ1-5; no definite D call. Germline CDR1 SGDLS, CDR2 YYNGEE. CDR3 size: 15 residues. Trimming pared 0 bases from V and 2 bases from J, leaving 9 bases between. The CDR3 protein is CASSVGAVGNQPQHF. DNA of the CDR3: TGTGCCAGCAGCGTAGGGGCCGTTGGCAATCAGCCCCAGCATTTT. Together with reference TRBV9 and TRBJ1-5, the CDR3 gives the full variable domain: DSGVTQTPKHLITATGQRVTLRCSPRSGDLSVYWYQQSLDQGLQFLIQYYNGEERAKGNILERFSAQQFPDLHSELNLSSLELGDSALYFCASSVGAVGNQPQHFGDGTRLSIL.

The chain uses TRBV9 and TRBJ1-2; 8 bases line up with TRBD1. There are 14 residues in the CDR3. The V gene's germline CDR1 is SGDLS and CDR2 YYNGEE. Trimming at V came to 5 bases and at J to 3 bases, leaving 6 bases not matched to a gene. In nucleotides, the CDR3 is TGTGCCAGCAGGGCGGACAGGGCGGACTATGGCTACACCTTC. Translation gives CASRADRADYGYTF.

The CDR3 spells CASSTQVPLAGLGQETQYF. The DNA of the CDR3 is TGTGCCAGTAGTACCCAAGTTCCGCTAGCGGGATTAGGGCAAGAGACCCAGTACTTC. The chain is built from TRBV19 and TRBJ2-5; 9 nucleotides align to TRBD2. CDR3 length: 19 amino acids. The V and J ends lost 4 bases and 2 bases, in that order; junction bases with no gene match: 17. The germline CDR1 and CDR2 sequences are LNHDA and SQIVND (reference sequence).

The J gene is TRBJ2-3, the V gene TRBV11-2, with D possibly matching TRBD2 (6 bases). The V end was cut by 3 bases, the J end by 3 bases, with 16 bases between. This CDR3 is 16 amino acids long. CDR1 SGHAT and CDR2 FQNNGV come from the germline V gene. CDR3 in amino acids: CASSFSPGLTTDTQYF. The CDR3 DNA sequence: TGTGCCAGCAGCTTCTCCCCGGGACTCACGACAGATACGCAGTATTTT. The full variable domain, its missing parts supplied by reference TRBV11-2 and TRBJ2-3, is EAGVAQSPRYKIIEKRQSVAFWCNPISGHATLYWYQQILGQGPKLLIQFQNNGVVDDSQLPKDRFSAERLKGVDSTLKIQPAKLEDSAVYLCASSFSPGLTTDTQYFGPGTRLTVL.

The genes are TRBV18 and TRBJ2-7; no clear D gene. V was cut by 3 bases and J by 3 bases, with 12 bases left in between. The CDR3 consists of 14 residues. In germline, CDR1 is KGHSH, CDR2 LQKENI. In DNA, the CDR3 is TGTGCCAGCTCACCCGATGTCCAAAGCTACGAGCAGTACTTC. Amino acid sequence: CASSPDVQSYEQYF.

The CDR3 region has the DNA TGTGCCAGCAGCCAAGATGTGGGGTACCAAGAGACCCAGTACTTC. Protein sequence: CASSQDVGYQETQYF. The chain recombines TRBV14 with TRBJ2-5; the D is unclear. With 0 bases removed from V and 0 bases from J, the gap between germline ends came to 8 bases. The V gene's germline CDR1 is SGHDN and CDR2 FVKESK. This CDR3 is 15 amino acids long.

This clone is a singleton in its sample. Written as DNA, the CDR3 is TGTGCCAGCACCCCGGGACGGATGAACACTGAAGCTTTCTTT. Protein product: CASTPGRMNTEAFF. The chain is built from TRBV2 and TRBJ1-1; TRBD1 might be the D (5 bases). This CDR3 has 14 residues. Trimming removed 7 bases from V and 0 bases from J, with 12 bases in between. Germline V CDR1 and CDR2: SNHLY, FYNNEI.

The chain links TRBV6-7 to TRBJ2-7, with 8 bases matching TRBD2. TRBV6-7 is assigned to the ORF class and has an uncertain function. The junction had 5 bases not matched to a gene; V was cut back by 0 bases and J by 4 bases. The CDR3 is 15 amino acids. The CDR3 sequence is CASSYSSGGPYEQYF. The CDR3 DNA sequence: TGTGCCAGCAGTTACTCCTCGGGAGGGCCTTACGAGCAGTACTTC.

V and J are TRBV4-3 and TRBJ2-3, with a weak D call TRBD1 (5 bases). Germline CDR1 and CDR2: LGHNA and YSLEER. With 2 bases removed from V and 4 bases from J, the gap between germline ends came to 16 bases. This CDR3 is built from 16 residues. The CDR3 DNA follows: TGCGCCAGCAGCCAAAACCCCAGGGAACTTGCAGATACGCAGTATTTT. Its protein product is CASSQNPRELADTQYF.

V is TRBV15 and J is TRBJ1-1, with TRBD1 as a possible D gene (5 bases). The CDR3 runs 18 residues. CDR1 and CDR2 from the germline V gene are LNHNV and YYDKDF (reference sequence). Trimming took 9 bases from V and 0 from J, leaving 26 bases between them. Here the CDR3 reads CATSLPGGRGALNTEAFF. The CDR3 DNA reads TGTGCCACGTCGCTCCCCGGGGGAAGGGGTGCGTTGAACACTGAAGCTTTCTTT.

The chain uses TRBV6-6 and TRBJ2-1; TRBD1 matches 9 bases. Germline assignment: CDR1 MNHNY and CDR2 SVGAGI (reference sequence). CDR3 length equals 12 residues. V shed 5 bases, J shed 12 bases, and the junction held 5 bases outside the gene matches. The DNA for the CDR3 is TGTGCCAGCAGTGAGACAGGGGGAGGGCAGTTCTTC. This translates into CASSETGGGQFF.

This clone has just one count. This sequence joins TRBV27 and TRBJ2-1, with D tentatively TRBD1 (5 bases). CDR1 MNHEY and CDR2 SMNVEV come from the germline V gene (reference sequence). The CDR3 consists of 15 residues. The germline V and J ends were trimmed by 5 bases and 3 bases, with 14 bases remaining between them. CDR3 nucleotides: TGTGCCAGCAGTGTGCGTCGGACATACTACAATGAGCAGTTCTTC. As protein: CASSVRRTYYNEQFF.

The rearrangement links TRBV7-3 to TRBJ1-1; tentative D call: TRBD1 (5 bases). The CDR3 extends over 13 amino acids. The germline gives CDR1 SGHTA, CDR2 FQGTGA. The germline V and J ends were trimmed by 2 bases and 3 bases, with 7 bases remaining between them. CDR3 sequence: CASSLQGDTEAFF. CDR3 sequence (DNA): TGTGCCAGCAGCTTACAAGGGGACACTGAAGCTTTCTTT. The full variable domain, with the rest looked up from reference TRBV7-3 and TRBJ1-1, is GAGVSQTPSNKVTEKGKYVELRCDPISGHTALYWYRQSLGQGPEFLIYFQGTGAADDSGLPNDRFFAVRPEGSVSTLKIQRTERGDSAVYLCASSLQGDTEAFFGQGTRLTVV.

This clone has a handful of counts. J is TRBJ2-5 and V is TRBV5-1, with TRBD2 matching over 12 bases. The CDR3 loop spans 19 amino acids. Germline CDR1 is SGHRS and CDR2 is YFSETQ. The V segment lost 0 bases and the J segment 2 bases; nucleotides outside the gene matches: 11. CDR3 in DNA: TGCGCCAGCAGCTTGGGGGGCCTAGCGGGAGGGGCCAGTCAAGAGACCCAGTACTTC. This sequence encodes CASSLGGLAGGASQETQYF. Complete variable domain (other parts from reference TRBV5-1 and TRBJ2-5): KAGVTQTPRYLIKTRGQQVTLSCSPISGHRSVSWYQQTPGQGLQFLFEYFSETQRNKGNFPGRFSGRQFSNSRSEMNVSTLELGDSALYLCASSLGGLAGGASQETQYFGPGTRLLVL.